Listed below are T cell receptor beta chains from one sample, sequenced in a study of blood T cell repertoires in COVID-19. Sequencing was performed with immunoSEQ multiplex PCR; in TCRdb, only in-frame clones are kept and a portion is missing. The data show 200,000 to 300,000 clones, with around 83% seen just once and over 1.5% held by the top ten. The sequenced sample was peripheral blood. Source of these receptors: a woman between 40 and 55 years old who had recovered from COVID-19. Both conserved end residues are part of each CDR3. D genes are given only for firm matches. A clone size is listed for some rows: how often the clone was seen (once, few, many), or a class if it is expanded.

CDR3: CASSEEGTAVTEAFF
DNA: TGTGCCAGCAGTGAAGAGGGGACAGCGGTCACTGAAGCTTTCTTT
D: TRBD1
V: TRBV6-1
size: -
J: TRBJ1-1

CDR3: CASSSSGTGKKDTQYF
DNA: TGTGCCAGCAGCTCTTCCGGGACAGGGAAAAAGGATACGCAGTATTTT
D: TRBD1
V: TRBV28
size: few
J: TRBJ2-3

CDR3: CASSLNRGLGYGYTF
DNA: TGTGCCAGCAGTTTGAACAGGGGGTTGGGCTATGGCTACACCTTC
D: TRBD1
V: TRBV28
size: -
J: TRBJ1-2

CDR3: CAWSVQAGGYTF
DNA: TGTGCCTGGAGTGTACAGGCAGGCGGCTACACCTTC
D: -
V: TRBV30
size: -
J: TRBJ1-2

CDR3: CASSLDRVLAQETQYF
DNA: TGCGCCAGCAGCTTGGATCGGGTTCTCGCCCAAGAGACCCAGTACTTC
D: -
V: TRBV5-1
size: -
J: TRBJ2-5

CDR3: CATSEPTGNGYTF
DNA: TGTGCCACCAGTGAGCCGACAGGGAATGGCTACACCTTC
D: TRBD1
V: TRBV24-1
size: -
J: TRBJ1-2

CDR3: CATSRDLIGTVGQPQHF
DNA: TGTGCCACCAGCAGAGATTTAATCGGGACAGTAGGTCAGCCCCAGCATTTT
D: TRBD1
V: TRBV15
size: once
J: TRBJ1-5

CDR3: CASSANRQTEAFF
DNA: TGTGCCAGCAGCGCAAACAGACAGACTGAAGCTTTCTTT
D: -
V: TRBV9
size: -
J: TRBJ1-1

CDR3: CASSGEQGNEQFF
DNA: TGTGCCAGCAGCGGCGAACAGGGGAATGAGCAGTTCTTC
D: TRBD1
V: TRBV5-6
size: -
J: TRBJ2-1

CDR3: CASSEWTGADQPQHF
DNA: TGTGCCAGCAGTGAATGGACAGGGGCGGATCAGCCCCAGCATTTT
D: TRBD1
V: TRBV2
size: -
J: TRBJ1-5

CDR3: CASSLTGGPDTQYF
DNA: TGTGCCAGCAGCCTTACAGGGGGCCCAGATACGCAGTATTTT
D: TRBD1
V: TRBV3-1/TRBV3-2
size: -
J: TRBJ2-3

CDR3: CASSLGQQPQHF
DNA: TGTGCCAGCAGCTTGGGACAACAGCCCCAGCATTTT
D: -
V: TRBV7-9
size: -
J: TRBJ1-5

CDR3: CASSERQVSDTQYF
DNA: TGTGCCAGCAGTGAACGACAGGTCTCGGATACGCAGTATTTT
D: -
V: TRBV2
size: -
J: TRBJ2-3

CDR3: CASSLARESGGNWGEKLFF
DNA: TGTGCCAGCAGCTTAGCCCGAGAGTCAGGCGGGAACTGGGGTGAAAAACTGTTTTTT
D: -
V: TRBV7-9
size: -
J: TRBJ1-4

CDR3: CASTYAGQTNYGYTF
DNA: TGTGCCAGCACCTACGCAGGACAGACTAACTATGGCTACACCTTC
D: -
V: TRBV6-5
size: -
J: TRBJ1-2

CDR3: CASSRDNLNTEAFF
DNA: TGTGCCAGCAGTAGAGACAATTTGAACACTGAAGCTTTCTTT
D: -
V: TRBV2
size: -
J: TRBJ1-1

CDR3: CSVEGLAGGPRQTQYF
DNA: TGCAGCGTTGAGGGACTAGCGGGGGGGCCGCGGCAGACCCAGTACTTC
D: TRBD2
V: TRBV29-1
size: once
J: TRBJ2-5

CDR3: CASSRGQGTNEKLFF
DNA: TGTGCCAGCTCACGAGGACAGGGAACTAATGAAAAACTGTTTTTT
D: TRBD1
V: TRBV18
size: once
J: TRBJ1-4

CDR3: CASSLTGPEQYF
DNA: TGCGCCAGCAGCTTGACAGGGCCCGAGCAGTACTTC
D: -
V: TRBV5-1
size: -
J: TRBJ2-7

CDR3: CASSQPSMQETQYF
DNA: TGCGCCAGCAGCCAACCTTCTATGCAAGAGACCCAGTACTTC
D: -
V: TRBV4-1
size: -
J: TRBJ2-5

CDR3: CASSEGDSLLYEQYF
DNA: TGTGCCAGCAGTGAAGGGGACAGCCTCCTCTACGAGCAGTACTTC
D: TRBD1
V: TRBV6-1
size: -
J: TRBJ2-7

CDR3: CASSLAGTGNYGYTF
DNA: TGTGCCAGCAGTTTGGCCGGGACAGGGAACTATGGCTACACCTTC
D: TRBD1
V: TRBV27
size: -
J: TRBJ1-2

CDR3: CASSGTGFDEQYF
DNA: TGCGCCAGCAGCGGGACAGGGTTCGACGAGCAGTACTTC
D: TRBD1
V: TRBV5-1
size: -
J: TRBJ2-7

CDR3: CASRVQGSSGNTIYF
DNA: TGTGCCAGCAGAGTACAGGGGAGCTCTGGAAACACCATATATTTT
D: TRBD1
V: TRBV6-6
size: -
J: TRBJ1-3